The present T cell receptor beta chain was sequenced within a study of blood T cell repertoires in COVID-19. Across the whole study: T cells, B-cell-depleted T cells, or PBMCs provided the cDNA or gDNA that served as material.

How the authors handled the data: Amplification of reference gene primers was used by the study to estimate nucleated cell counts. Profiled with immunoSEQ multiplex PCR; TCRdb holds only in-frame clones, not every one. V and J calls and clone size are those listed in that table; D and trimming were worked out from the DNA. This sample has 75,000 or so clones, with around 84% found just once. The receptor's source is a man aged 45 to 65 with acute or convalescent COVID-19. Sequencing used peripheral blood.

The CDR3 here is CASSQDWGQGFSGNTIYF. CDR3 DNA: TGCGCCAGCAGCCAAGATTGGGGACAGGGCTTCTCTGGAAACACCATATATTTT. V gene TRBV4-1 combines with J gene TRBJ1-3; 9 bases match TRBD1. Germline V gene sequence: CDR1 MGHRA, CDR2 YSYEKL. V shed 0 bases, J shed 0 bases, and the junction held 6 bases outside the gene matches. This CDR3 comprises 18 residues.